This T cell receptor (beta chain) was sequenced in a study of CD8 T cells in ankylosing spondylitis. On this clonotype itself: Its matching antigen is unknown.

Study-level results: Among TCR beta sequences, a motif of fewer than 10 highly homologous variants appeared characteristic of ankylosing spondylitis blood. Significant enrichment of disease-linked clones was reported in matched ankylosing spondylitis synovial fluid.

Making use of molecular barcodes, quantitative 5'-RACE generated TCR beta libraries. TCRdb ran MiXCR on the 5' RACE reads and lists one entry per CDR3 protein. The sample has 150,000 to 200,000 distinct CDR3 sequences, roughly 13% seen once. Sequencing used blood, either unsorted or a sorted T cell fraction (not recorded which). This clonotype was obtained from a male donor with ankylosing spondylitis or in good health (not recorded which).

This chain's CDR3 is CASSLRWSENEKLFF. The CDR3 DNA reads TGTGCCAGCAGCTTAAGGTGGTCGGAAAATGAAAAACTGTTTTTT. The V gene is TRBV11-2, the J gene TRBJ1-4; no firm D call. Germline V gene data show CDR1 as SGHAT and CDR2 as FQNNGV. This CDR3 has 15 residues. V shed 2 bases and J shed 5 bases, with 12 bases lying between them. Combining the CDR3 with reference TRBV11-2 and TRBJ1-4 gives the whole variable domain EAGVAQSPRYKIIEKRQSVAFWCNPISGHATLYWYQQILGQGPKLLIQFQNNGVVDDSQLPKDRFSAERLKGVDSTLKIQPAKLEDSAVYLCASSLRWSENEKLFFGSGTQLSVL.